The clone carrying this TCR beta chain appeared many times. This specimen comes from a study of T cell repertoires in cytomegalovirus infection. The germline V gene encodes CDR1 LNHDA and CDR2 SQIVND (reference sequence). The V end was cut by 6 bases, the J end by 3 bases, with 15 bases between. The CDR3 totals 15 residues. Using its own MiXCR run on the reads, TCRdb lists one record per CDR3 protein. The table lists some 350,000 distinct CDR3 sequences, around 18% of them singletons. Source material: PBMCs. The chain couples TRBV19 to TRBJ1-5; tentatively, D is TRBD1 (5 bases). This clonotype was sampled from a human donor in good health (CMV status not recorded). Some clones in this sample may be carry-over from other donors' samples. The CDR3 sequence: CASRNLDSFNQPQHF. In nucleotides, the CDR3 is TGTGCCAGTAGGAACTTAGACAGTTTCAATCAGCCCCAGCATTTT. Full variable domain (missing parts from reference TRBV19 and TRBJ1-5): DGGITQSPKYLFRKEGQNVTLSCEQNLNHDAMYWYRQDPGQGLRLIYYSQIVNDFQKGDIAEGYSVSREKKESFPLTVTSAQKNPTAFYLCASRNLDSFNQPQHFGDGTRLSIL.